This entry concerns a single T cell receptor (beta chain). Its antigen is unknown. This sample was included in a study of beta chain features in type 1 diabetes. Study-wide results and caveats: A potential influence of HLA type upon TCRB rearrangement remained unresolved herein. Fewer insertions but more deletions were seen at VDJ junctions in type 1 diabetes patients.

Expressed TCRB transcripts were sequenced because the isolated RNA had all been reverse transcribed beforehand. Regulatory, naive and central memory T cell samples averaged roughly 3.5 million reads. Sequencing was performed with immunoSEQ multiplex PCR; in TCRdb, only in-frame clones are kept and a portion is missing. The profile shows roughly 500,000 clones, about 10% of them singletons. Cells sorted by CD45RO/CCR7/CD25/CD127/CD95/CD27 comprised CD4+ naive, central memory, regulatory and stem cell-like memory cells. The specimen was naive CD4+ T cells from blood. The sequence came from a woman aged 18-30 years in good health.

The CDR3 reads CASSSSGILYNEQFF. CDR3 bases: TGTGCCAGCAGTTCTAGCGGGATCTTATACAATGAGCAGTTCTTC. The J gene is TRBJ2-1, the V gene TRBV6-5, with 9 bases fitting TRBD2. J lost 4 bases, V lost 4 bases, and 5 bases had no gene match. The CDR3 covers 15 residues. CDR1 and CDR2 from the germline V gene are MNHEY and SVGAGI.